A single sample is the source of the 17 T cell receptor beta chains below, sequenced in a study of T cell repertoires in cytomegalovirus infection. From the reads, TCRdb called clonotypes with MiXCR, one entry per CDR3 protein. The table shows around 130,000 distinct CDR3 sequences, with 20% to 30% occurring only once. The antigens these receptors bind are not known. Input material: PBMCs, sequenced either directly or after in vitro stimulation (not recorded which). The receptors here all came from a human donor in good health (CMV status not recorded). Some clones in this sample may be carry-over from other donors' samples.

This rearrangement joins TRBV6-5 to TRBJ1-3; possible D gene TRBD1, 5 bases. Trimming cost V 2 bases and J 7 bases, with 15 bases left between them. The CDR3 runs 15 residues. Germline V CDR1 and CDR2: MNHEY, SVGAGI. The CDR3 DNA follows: TGTGCCAGCAGTTACCTACAGGCGCAAGCTAACACCATATATTTT. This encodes CASSYLQAQANTIYF.

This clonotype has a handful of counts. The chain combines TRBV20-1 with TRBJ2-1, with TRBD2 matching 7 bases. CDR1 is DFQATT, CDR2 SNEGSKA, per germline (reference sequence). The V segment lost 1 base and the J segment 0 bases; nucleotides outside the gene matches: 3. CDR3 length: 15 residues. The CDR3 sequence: CSARVGRSSYNEQFF. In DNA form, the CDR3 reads TGCAGTGCTAGAGTCGGGAGGAGCTCCTACAATGAGCAGTTCTTC.

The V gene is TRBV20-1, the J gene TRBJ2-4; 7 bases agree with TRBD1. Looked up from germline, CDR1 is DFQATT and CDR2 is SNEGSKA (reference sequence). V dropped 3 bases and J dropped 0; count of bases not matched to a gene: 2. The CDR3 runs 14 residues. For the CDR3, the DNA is TGCAGTGCTAGGGGACAGTTAGCCAAAAACATTCAGTACTTC. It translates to CSARGQLAKNIQYF.

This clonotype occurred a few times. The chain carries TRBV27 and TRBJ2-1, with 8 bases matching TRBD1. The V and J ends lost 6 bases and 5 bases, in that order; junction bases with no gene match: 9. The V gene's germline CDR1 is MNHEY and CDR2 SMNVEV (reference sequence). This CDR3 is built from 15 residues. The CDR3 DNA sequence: TGTGCCAGCAGCGACCGGGACAGGCCTAACAATGAGCAGTTCTTC. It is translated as CASSDRDRPNNEQFF.

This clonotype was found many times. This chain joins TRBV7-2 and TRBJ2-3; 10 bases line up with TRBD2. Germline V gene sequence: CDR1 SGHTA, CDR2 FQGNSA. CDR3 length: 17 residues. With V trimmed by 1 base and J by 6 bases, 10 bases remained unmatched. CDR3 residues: CASSLEPAGGPVDTQYF. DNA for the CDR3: TGTGCCAGCAGCTTAGAACCAGCGGGAGGGCCTGTTGATACGCAGTATTTT.

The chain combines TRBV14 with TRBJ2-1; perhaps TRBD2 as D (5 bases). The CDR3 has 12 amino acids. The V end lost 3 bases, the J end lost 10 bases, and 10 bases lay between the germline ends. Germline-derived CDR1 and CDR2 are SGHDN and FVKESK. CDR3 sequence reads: CASSHLWEEQFF. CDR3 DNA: TGTGCCAGCAGCCATCTCTGGGAGGAGCAGTTCTTC. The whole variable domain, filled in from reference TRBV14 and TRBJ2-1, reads EAGVTQFPSHSVIEKGQTVTLRCDPISGHDNLYWYRRVMGKEIKFLLHFVKESKQDESGMPNNRFLAERTGGTYSTLKVQPAELEDSGVYFCASSHLWEEQFFGPGTRLTVL.

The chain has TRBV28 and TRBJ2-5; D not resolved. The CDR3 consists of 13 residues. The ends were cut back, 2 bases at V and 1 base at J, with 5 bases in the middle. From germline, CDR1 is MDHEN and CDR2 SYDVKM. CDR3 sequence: CASSLRSQETQYF. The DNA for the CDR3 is TGTGCCAGCAGTTTAAGGAGCCAAGAGACCCAGTACTTC.

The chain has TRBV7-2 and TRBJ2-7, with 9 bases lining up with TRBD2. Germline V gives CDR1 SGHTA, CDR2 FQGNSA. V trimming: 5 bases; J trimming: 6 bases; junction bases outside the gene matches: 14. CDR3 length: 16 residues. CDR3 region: CASSLAISGGSLEQYF. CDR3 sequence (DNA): TGTGCCAGCAGCCTCGCGATTAGCGGGGGATCCCTCGAGCAGTACTTC. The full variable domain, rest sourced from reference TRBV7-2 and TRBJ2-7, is GAGVSQSPSNKVTEKGKDVELRCDPISGHTALYWYRQSLGQGLEFLIYFQGNSAPDKSGLPSDRFSAERTGGSVSTLTIQRTQQEDSAVYLCASSLAISGGSLEQYFGPGTRLTVT.

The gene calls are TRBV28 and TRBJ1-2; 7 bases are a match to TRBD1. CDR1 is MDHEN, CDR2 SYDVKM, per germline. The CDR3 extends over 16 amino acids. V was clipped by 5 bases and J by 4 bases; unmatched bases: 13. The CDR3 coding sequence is TGTGCCAGCAGTCAGCCAGGGGCCAGGGACAGCTATGGCTACACCTTC. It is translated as CASSQPGARDSYGYTF.

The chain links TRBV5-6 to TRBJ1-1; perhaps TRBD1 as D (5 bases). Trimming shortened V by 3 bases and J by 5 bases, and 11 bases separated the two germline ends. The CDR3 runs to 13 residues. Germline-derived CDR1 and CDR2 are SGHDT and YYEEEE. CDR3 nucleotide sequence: TGTGCCAGCAGCTCAGGGATTTGGACTGAAGCTTTCTTT. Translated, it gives CASSSGIWTEAFF.

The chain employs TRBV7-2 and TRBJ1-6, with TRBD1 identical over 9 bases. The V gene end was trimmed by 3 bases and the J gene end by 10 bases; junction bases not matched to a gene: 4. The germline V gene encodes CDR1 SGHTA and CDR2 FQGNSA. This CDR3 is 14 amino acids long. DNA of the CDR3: TGTGCCAGCAGCTTCGGACAGGGGAAATCACCCCTCCACTTT. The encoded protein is CASSFGQGKSPLHF.

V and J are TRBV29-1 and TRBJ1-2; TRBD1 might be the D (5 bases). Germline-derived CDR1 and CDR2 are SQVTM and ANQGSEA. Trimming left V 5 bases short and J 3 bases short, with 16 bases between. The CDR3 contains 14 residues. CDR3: CSVRQGQLHYGYTF. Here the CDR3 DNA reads TGCAGCGTTCGCCAGGGTCAACTTCACTATGGCTACACCTTC.

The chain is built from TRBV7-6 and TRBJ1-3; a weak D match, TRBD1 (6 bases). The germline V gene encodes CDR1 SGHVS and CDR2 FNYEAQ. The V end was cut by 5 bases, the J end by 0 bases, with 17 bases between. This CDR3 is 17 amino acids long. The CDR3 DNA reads TGTGCCAGCAGCCCCCGGGGGGGGGCAGACTCTGGAAACACCATATATTTT. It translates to CASSPRGGADSGNTIYF.

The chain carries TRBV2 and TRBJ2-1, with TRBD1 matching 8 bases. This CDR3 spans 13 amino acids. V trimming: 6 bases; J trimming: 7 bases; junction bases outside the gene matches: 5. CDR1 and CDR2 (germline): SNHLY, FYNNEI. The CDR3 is CASRGTGSNEQFF. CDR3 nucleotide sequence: TGTGCCAGCAGAGGGACAGGTAGTAATGAGCAGTTCTTC.

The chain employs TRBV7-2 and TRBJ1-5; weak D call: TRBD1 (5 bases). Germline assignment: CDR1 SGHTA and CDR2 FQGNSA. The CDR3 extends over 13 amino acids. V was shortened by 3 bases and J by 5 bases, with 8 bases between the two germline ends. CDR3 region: CASSLGPYQPQHF. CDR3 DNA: TGTGCCAGCAGCTTGGGACCCTATCAGCCCCAGCATTTT.

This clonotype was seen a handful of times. CDR3 region: CASKTGTGVNGELFF. The CDR3 DNA reads as TGTGCCAGCAAAACCGGGACAGGGGTCAACGGGGAGCTGTTTTTT. The rearrangement joins TRBV6-5 to TRBJ2-2; 10 bases line up with TRBD1. CDR1 and CDR2 (germline): MNHEY, SVGAGI. Losses at the gene ends were 7 bases for V and 7 bases for J; bases not matched to a gene: 9. The CDR3 consists of 15 residues.

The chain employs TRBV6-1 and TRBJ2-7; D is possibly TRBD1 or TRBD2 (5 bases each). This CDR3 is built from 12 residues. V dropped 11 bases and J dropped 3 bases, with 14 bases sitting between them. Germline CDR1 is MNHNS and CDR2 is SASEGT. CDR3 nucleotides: TGTGCCGCTTCCCGGGACGGCTACGAGCAGTACTTC. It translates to CAASRDGYEQYF.